The rows below give T cell receptor beta chains drawn from one sample of a study of T cell changes during pregnancy in multiple sclerosis. Assay used: immunoSEQ multiplex PCR; TCRdb lists only in-frame clones, some missing. The repertoire has 25,000 to 30,000 clones, around nine tenths of them found once; the top ten carry about 0.61%. Specimen: CD4+ T cells from peripheral blood mononuclear cells, collected in the first trimester of pregnancy. The receptors come from a female donor in good health, enrolled as a control in a pregnancy study. Both conserved end residues are part of each CDR3. The order of the fields is J gene, D gene, V gene, clone size, CDR3 DNA, CDR3 protein. A D gene is named only where the DNA matches it firmly. The size field is filled for only some rows; it gives once, few, many or a size class.

>TRBJ2-7|.|TRBV27|once
TGTGCCAGCGGGGCCCGATGGAACGAGCAGTACTTC
CASGARWNEQYF
>TRBJ2-7|TRBD1|TRBV10-3|.
TGTGCCATCAGTGTAGGGACAGGGGGCTACGAGCAGTACTTC
CAISVGTGGYEQYF
>TRBJ2-3|.|TRBV7-9|.
TGTGCCAGCAGCTTGTCTATGATTCCGGATACGCAGTATTTT
CASSLSMIPDTQYF
>TRBJ1-1|.|TRBV27|few
TGTGCCAGCAGTTCGGACATTGGGGGGGCTTCGAACACTGAAGCTTTCTTT
CASSSDIGGASNTEAFF
>TRBJ1-2|.|TRBV27|.
TGTGCCAGCAGTTTAAGTAGCCCTAACTATGGCTACACCTTC
CASSLSSPNYGYTF
>TRBJ1-1|.|TRBV9|.
TGTGCCAGCAGCGTTTCTTTGAACACTGAAGCTTTCTTT
CASSVSLNTEAFF
>TRBJ2-4|.|TRBV15|once
TGTGCCACCAGCAGGTTTGGGGCCCCGTTAAACATTCAGTACTTC
CATSRFGAPLNIQYF
>TRBJ2-1|TRBD1|TRBV19|.
TGTGCCAGTAGATCCCTACAGGGGGCAAGGGATGAGCAGTTCTTC
CASRSLQGARDEQFF
>TRBJ2-1|.|TRBV2|.
TGTGCCAGCACCCTGGATATTCAGGACTACAATGAGCAGTTCTTC
CASTLDIQDYNEQFF
>TRBJ2-1|TRBD2|TRBV2|.
TGTGCCAGCAACCAGCGGGGGGATGGGAATGAGCAGTTCTTC
CASNQRGDGNEQFF
>TRBJ1-3|TRBD1|TRBV2|.
TGTGCCAGCAGCTCGACAGGGGGCGGAAACACCATATATTTT
CASSSTGGGNTIYF
>TRBJ2-2|TRBD1|TRBV2|.
TGTGCCAGCAGACAGGGGGCGAAGGACACCGGGGAGCTGTTTTTT
CASRQGAKDTGELFF
>TRBJ2-1|TRBD2|TRBV10-3|once
TGTGCCATCAGTGAGAAGAAAACTCGGGGACTAGCGGGAGGGCCCGAACACGACAATGAGCAGTTCTTC
CAISEKKTRGLAGGPEHDNEQFF
>TRBJ2-3|.|TRBV6-5|.
TGTGCCAGCAGTTACTCAACTGGCACAGATACGCAGTATTTT
CASSYSTGTDTQYF
>TRBJ2-3|.|TRBV4-2|.
TGTGCCAGCAGCCAAGATTGGGAGGATACGCAGTATTTT
CASSQDWEDTQYF
>TRBJ1-2|TRBD1|TRBV28|.
TGTGCCAGCAGTCTCCCCGCTACAGGGGAAAACTATGGCTACACCTTC
CASSLPATGENYGYTF
>TRBJ2-1|TRBD2|TRBV5-6|.
TGTGCCAGCAGCTTGTCAAGTGGGGGCGAAAGACTAGCGGGGTTTGGTCTCTTC
CASSLSSGGERLAGFGLF
>TRBJ2-3|.|TRBV18|.
TGTGCCAGCTCACCACAAACTAGCACAGATACGCAGTATTTT
CASSPQTSTDTQYF
>TRBJ2-5|TRBD1|TRBV5-1|.
TGCGCCAGCAGCTTATCTGGGACAGCCAACCAAGAGACCCAGTACTTC
CASSLSGTANQETQYF
>TRBJ1-2|TRBD1|TRBV30|.
TGTGCCTGGACCCGGGACAGGGGAGACTATGGCTACACCTTC
CAWTRDRGDYGYTF
>TRBJ1-1|TRBD1|TRBV7-9|.
TGTGCCAGCTCGCCCCGGGACAGAAACACTGAAGCTTTCTTT
CASSPRDRNTEAFF
>TRBJ2-2|.|TRBV5-1|.
TGCGCCAGCAGCGAGGGGGCGGGAACCGGGGAGCTGTTTTTT
CASSEGAGTGELFF
>TRBJ2-3|TRBD2|TRBV7-2|.
TGTGCCAGCAGCCCTAGGTGGAGCGGGAAGACAGATACGCAGTATTTT
CASSPRWSGKTDTQYF